The 30 T cell receptor beta chains reported below all come from one sample, sequenced in a study of shared clonotypes between healthy human individuals. Using immunoSEQ multiplex PCR, the repertoire was profiled, and TCRdb retains in-frame clones only, with some absent. The sample holds nearly 2 million clones, approximately 94% seen once. Terminally differentiated effector memory CD45RA+ cells were left out of the naive CD8 fraction, which was CD45RO-negative and positively selected for CCR7. Sequenced sample: naive CD8+ T cells sorted from blood. Receptors originate from a man aged 18 to 30 in good health.

The V gene is TRBV15, the J gene TRBJ2-3; possible D gene TRBD2, 6 bases. Trimming removed 10 bases at V and 1 base at J, with 12 bases between. Per germline, CDR1 LNHNV and CDR2 YYDKDF (reference sequence). The CDR3 covers 13 residues. CDR3 nucleotides: TGTGCCATCCTCCCGGGGGGCACAGATACGCAGTATTTT. Its translation: CAILPGGTDTQYF.

The V gene is TRBV9, the J gene TRBJ1-1; possibly TRBD1 for D (6 bases). Trimming stripped 3 bases from V and 3 bases from J, with 15 bases between. The germline V gene encodes CDR1 SGDLS and CDR2 YYNGEE. This CDR3 spans 15 amino acids. The CDR3 DNA sequence: TGTGCCAGCAGCGACACGGGGGGCGCGTACACTGAAGCTTTCTTT. It yields the protein CASSDTGGAYTEAFF.

This clone has a single count. The chain carries TRBV5-1 and TRBJ2-1; 13 bases are a match to TRBD2. Germline assignment: CDR1 SGHRS and CDR2 YFSETQ. This CDR3 contains 17 residues. Germline trimming cut 4 bases from V and 4 bases from J; bases unmatched to any gene: 8. The CDR3 coding sequence is TGCGCCAGCAGCACGGGACTAGCGGGAAACCTTTACAATGAGCAGTTCTTC. Protein sequence: CASSTGLAGNLYNEQFF.

This chain uses TRBV4-3 with TRBJ2-1, with D possibly matching TRBD2 (5 bases). With 1 base removed from V and 0 bases from J, the gap between germline ends came to 7 bases. The length of the CDR3 is 15 residues. Germline CDR1 LGHNA, CDR2 YSLEER. The CDR3 nucleotides are TGCGCCAGCAGCCAAGGGGAGAGCTCCTACAATGAGCAGTTCTTC. Translation: CASSQGESSYNEQFF.

Only a few counts were recorded for this clone. The chain employs TRBV30 and TRBJ1-1; TRBD1 is a possible D gene (5 bases). With 2 bases removed from V and 9 bases from J, the gap between germline ends came to 10 bases. This CDR3 contains 11 residues. The V gene's germline CDR1 is GTSNPN and CDR2 SVGIG (reference sequence). The DNA of the CDR3 is TGTGCCTGGAGTCACAGGCTTCAAGCTTTCTTT. The encoded protein is CAWSHRLQAFF.

This clone was seen just once. The rearrangement uses TRBV7-9 and TRBJ2-1; D is perhaps TRBD1 (6 bases). The V and J ends lost 5 bases and 4 bases respectively, with 15 bases between them. This CDR3 region has 15 residues. The germline V gene has CDR1 SEHNR and CDR2 FQNEAQ (reference sequence). The DNA of the CDR3 is TGTGCCAGCAGCCCGGCGATGGGACAATACAATGAGCAGTTCTTC. It is translated as CASSPAMGQYNEQFF.

CDR3 nucleotide sequence: TGTGCCAGCTCAGATGAGACAGGTTACGAGCAGTACTTC. This codes for CASSDETGYEQYF. This chain joins TRBV18 and TRBJ2-7, with D perhaps matching TRBD1 (6 bases). Germline assignment: CDR1 KGHSH and CDR2 LQKENI. Trimming removed 5 bases at V and 4 bases at J, with 12 bases between. The CDR3 extends over 13 amino acids.

This clone was recorded once. The chain recombines TRBV7-2 with TRBJ2-5; perhaps TRBD1 as D (5 bases). Trimming took off 5 bases at V and 4 bases at J, with 17 bases between the two ends. Germline V gene data show CDR1 as SGHTA and CDR2 as FQGNSA. There are 15 residues in the CDR3. The CDR3 here is CASSPRSQGGETQYF. For the CDR3, the DNA is TGTGCCAGCAGCCCCCGTAGCCAGGGCGGAGAGACCCAGTACTTC.

Comments on this clone: This CDR3 is also generated by other DNA sequences in the sample. V and J are TRBV2 and TRBJ2-1; weak D call: TRBD2 (6 bases). V lost 2 bases and J lost 4, with 9 bases in between. CDR1 and CDR2 (germline): SNHLY, FYNNEI. This CDR3 contains 14 residues. CDR3 nucleotides: TGTGCCAGCAGTGAAAGGCTAGCGTACAATGAGCAGTTCTTC. Protein: CASSERLAYNEQFF. Based on the CDR3 plus reference TRBV2 and TRBJ2-1, the full variable domain is EPEVTQTPSHQVTQMGQEVILRCVPISNHLYFYWYRQILGQKVEFLVSFYNNEISEKSEIFDDQFSVERPDGSNFTLKIRSTKLEDSAMYFCASSERLAYNEQFFGPGTRLTVL.

This chain uses TRBV19 with TRBJ2-2; D not certain. Germline values: CDR1 LNHDA, CDR2 SQIVND (reference sequence). V was clipped by 4 bases and J by 6 bases, with 12 bases between them. This CDR3 has 14 amino acids. DNA of the CDR3: TGTGCCAGTAGTACCTACGGCTGGCCCGGGGAGCTGTTTTTT. Translating it yields CASSTYGWPGELFF.

This clone was recorded a few times. This sequence joins TRBV7-9 and TRBJ1-2; TRBD1 agrees at 8 bases. The CDR3 extends over 16 amino acids. The junction had 8 bases not matched to a gene; V was cut back by 2 bases and J by 3 bases. Germline V gene sequence: CDR1 SEHNR, CDR2 FQNEAQ (reference sequence). The CDR3 DNA follows: TGTGCCAGCAGCTTAACCCGGACAGGGCCGGACTATGGCTACACCTTC. Protein: CASSLTRTGPDYGYTF.

As to this clone: The same CDR3 arises from other DNA sequences in this sample as well. V gene TRBV5-6 combines with J gene TRBJ2-3; D gene uncertain. The germline gives CDR1 SGHDT, CDR2 YYEEEE. Trimming took off 2 bases at V and 3 bases at J, with 4 bases between the two ends. The CDR3 covers 12 residues. CDR3 sequence reads: CASSFQTDTQYF. In DNA form, the CDR3 reads TGTGCCAGCAGCTTCCAGACAGATACGCAGTATTTT.

This chain connects TRBV27 to TRBJ2-1, with TRBD2 matching over 15 bases. The junction had 1 base not matched to a gene; V was cut back by 9 bases and J by 4 bases. Germline assignment: CDR1 MNHEY and CDR2 SMNVEV (reference sequence). The CDR3 totals 14 residues. The CDR3 region has the DNA TGTGCCAGTGGGACTAGCGGGGGGTACAATGAGCAGTTCTTC. It yields the protein CASGTSGGYNEQFF.

This clone came up a few times. The sample carries other DNA sequences with the same CDR3. The V gene is TRBV7-9, the J gene TRBJ2-2; 7 bases align to TRBD1. This CDR3 is 14 amino acids long. The ends lost 5 bases at V and 0 bases at J; junction bases unmatched: 0. Germline CDR1 and CDR2: SEHNR and FQNEAQ (reference sequence). Here the CDR3 reads CASSGTANTGELFF. CDR3 sequence (DNA): TGTGCCAGCAGCGGGACAGCGAACACCGGGGAGCTGTTTTTT.

This chain uses TRBV7-9 with TRBJ1-4; 7 positions match TRBD1. The CDR3 length is 15 residues. In germline, CDR1 is SEHNR, CDR2 FQNEAQ (reference sequence). V was pared by 5 bases and J by 4 bases, with 7 bases of the junction left unmatched. CDR3 DNA sequence: TGTGCCAGCAGCCTAGGACAGGACTTTAATGAAAAACTGTTTTTT. This codes for CASSLGQDFNEKLFF.

The V call is TRBV9, the J call TRBJ1-2, with D unclear. The CDR3 is 13 amino acids. Germline CDR1 reads SGDLS; CDR2 reads YYNGEE. Deletions cut 0 bases from V and 4 bases from J, with 7 bases between. In DNA form, the CDR3 reads TGTGCCAGCAGCGTAGAAGATGGCTATGGCTACACCTTC. It specifies CASSVEDGYGYTF.

This sequence joins TRBV12-5 and TRBJ2-5, with D possibly matching TRBD1 (5 bases). This CDR3 contains 11 residues. In germline, CDR1 is LGHNT, CDR2 FRNRAP. Trimming removed 6 bases from V and 7 bases from J, with 9 bases in between. Here the CDR3 DNA reads TGTGCTAGTGGGGTAAGGGGGACCCAGTACTTC. This translates into CASGVRGTQYF.

Remarks on this clone: Other DNA sequences in this sample translate to the same CDR3. The chain joins TRBV7-9 to TRBJ2-3, with TRBD2 identical over 7 bases. From germline, CDR1 is SEHNR and CDR2 FQNEAQ (reference sequence). Trimming cost V 2 bases and J 1 base; bases outside gene matches: 6. The CDR3 covers 16 residues. The CDR3 DNA follows: TGTGCCAGCAGCTTACTCGCGGGAGTGGGCACAGATACGCAGTATTTT. Amino acids: CASSLLAGVGTDTQYF.

J is TRBJ1-2 and V is TRBV7-2; TRBD1 agrees at 8 bases. Germline V gene lookup returns CDR1 SGHTA and CDR2 FQGNSA. This CDR3 is built from 13 residues. V lost 7 bases, J lost 5 bases, and 6 bases stayed unmatched. CDR3 loop: CASIDQGAYGYTF. CDR3 coding DNA: TGTGCCAGCATCGATCAGGGGGCTTATGGCTACACCTTC.

The CDR3 nucleotides are TGTGCCAGCAGTTACGGGGCGGGGGTGAGCGAGCAGTACTTC. This translates into CASSYGAGVSEQYF. This rearrangement joins TRBV6-5 to TRBJ2-7; 7 bases align to TRBD2. There are 14 residues in the CDR3. The V gene end was trimmed by 2 bases and the J gene end by 6 bases; junction bases not matched to a gene: 7. Germline-derived CDR1 and CDR2 are MNHEY and SVGAGI.

This chain connects TRBV27 to TRBJ1-2, with D possibly matching TRBD1 (5 bases). CDR3 length: 16 amino acids. Per germline, CDR1 MNHEY and CDR2 SMNVEV (reference sequence). V was shortened by 1 base and J by 8 bases, with 20 bases between the two germline ends. In DNA, the CDR3 is TGTGCCAGCAGTTTATATGTTGGGGACGGCCTCCAAGGCTACACCTTC. It codes for CASSLYVGDGLQGYTF.

This chain joins TRBV12-1 and TRBJ1-5; the table gives TRBD1 as D, unverified against the DNA. TRBV12-1 is annotated as a pseudogene. This CDR3 has 16 residues. The CDR3, as DNA: TGTGCCAGCAGCTTTGCAGGGACAGGGATAGCGAAGCCCCAGCATTTT. It is translated as CASSFAGTGIAKPQHF.

The CDR3 nucleotides are TGTGCCAGCAGCCCGGGACAGCTGGATACGCAGTATTTT. Amino acid sequence: CASSPGQLDTQYF. The J gene is TRBJ2-3, the V gene TRBV7-2; 7 bases are shared with TRBD1. The CDR3 is 13 amino acids. Looked up from germline, CDR1 is SGHTA and CDR2 is FQGNSA. V shed 5 bases and J 6 bases; nucleotides not matched to a gene: 5.

The chain recombines TRBV9 with TRBJ1-6, with D unclear. The V gene lost 0 bases and the J gene lost 9 bases, with 10 bases spanning the gap. The CDR3 runs to 14 residues. In germline, CDR1 is SGDLS, CDR2 YYNGEE. CDR3 nucleotides: TGTGCCAGCAGCGTAGGCTTTGGCGGTTCACCCCTCCACTTT. It yields the protein CASSVGFGGSPLHF.

This clone occurred once. The rearrangement uses TRBV14 and TRBJ1-2; 7 bases map to TRBD1. Trimming at V came to 4 bases and at J to 4 bases, leaving 6 bases not matched to a gene. This CDR3 has 14 amino acids. CDR1 is SGHDN, CDR2 FVKESK, per germline. CDR3 in DNA: TGTGCCAGCAGCCCCCAGGGGGGGTTCTATGGCTACACCTTC. Its translation is CASSPQGGFYGYTF.

The gene calls are TRBV5-4 and TRBJ1-5; D not certain. Trimming stripped 3 bases from V and 0 bases from J, with 16 bases between. Germline CDR1 reads SGHNT; CDR2 reads YYREEE (reference sequence). This CDR3 is built from 17 residues. The CDR3 region is CASSSFDPLDSNQPQHF. The CDR3 nucleotides read TGTGCCAGCAGCTCCTTCGACCCGCTTGATAGCAATCAGCCCCAGCATTTT.

The rearrangement uses TRBV7-9 and TRBJ2-7; D is perhaps TRBD1 or TRBD2 (5 bases each). CDR1 and CDR2 from the germline V gene are SEHNR and FQNEAQ (reference sequence). V lost 5 bases to trimming and J lost 6 bases, with 23 bases between them. This CDR3 has 16 amino acids. CDR3 sequence reads: CASSGNRDGLVVEQYF. Written as DNA, the CDR3 is TGTGCCAGCAGCGGTAACCGGGACGGACTCGTCGTCGAGCAGTACTTC.

Points on this clone: Additional DNA sequences in this sample encode the identical CDR3. This chain uses TRBV19 with TRBJ2-7; TRBD2 agrees at 8 bases. V trimming: 1 base; J trimming: 3 bases; junction bases outside the gene matches: 2. Looked up from germline, CDR1 is LNHDA and CDR2 is SQIVND (reference sequence). The CDR3 is made up of 14 amino acids. The CDR3 loop reads CASSIGAGDYEQYF. The CDR3, as DNA: TGTGCCAGTAGTATAGGAGCGGGGGACTACGAGCAGTACTTC.

The genes are TRBV5-1 and TRBJ1-1; D not resolved. The length of the CDR3 is 14 residues. CDR1 is SGHRS and CDR2 is YFSETQ in the germline V gene. Trimming took off 4 bases at V and 1 base at J, with 11 bases between the two ends. This CDR3 is CASSPGRENTEAFF. The CDR3, as DNA: TGCGCCAGCAGCCCTGGGAGGGAGAACACTGAAGCTTTCTTT.

Details on this clone: Other DNA sequences in this sample translate to the same CDR3. V gene TRBV27 combines with J gene TRBJ1-5; D gene ambiguous. The CDR3 consists of 13 residues. Looked up from germline, CDR1 is MNHEY and CDR2 is SMNVEV (reference sequence). The V end lost 9 bases, the J end lost 0 bases, and 9 bases lay between the germline ends. The CDR3 here is CASRWDSNQPQHF. In DNA form, the CDR3 reads TGTGCCAGTAGATGGGATAGCAATCAGCCCCAGCATTTT.